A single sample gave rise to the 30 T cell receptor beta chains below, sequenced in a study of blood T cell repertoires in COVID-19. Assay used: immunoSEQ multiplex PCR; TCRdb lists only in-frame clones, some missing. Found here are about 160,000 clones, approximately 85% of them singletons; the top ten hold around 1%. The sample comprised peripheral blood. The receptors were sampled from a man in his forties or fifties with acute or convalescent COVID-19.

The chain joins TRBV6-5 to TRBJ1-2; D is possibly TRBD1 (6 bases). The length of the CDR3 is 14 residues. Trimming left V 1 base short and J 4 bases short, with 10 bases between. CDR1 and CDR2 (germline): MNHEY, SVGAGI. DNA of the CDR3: TGTGCCAGCAGTTACTTACAGGGATCCTATGGCTACACCTTC. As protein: CASSYLQGSYGYTF.

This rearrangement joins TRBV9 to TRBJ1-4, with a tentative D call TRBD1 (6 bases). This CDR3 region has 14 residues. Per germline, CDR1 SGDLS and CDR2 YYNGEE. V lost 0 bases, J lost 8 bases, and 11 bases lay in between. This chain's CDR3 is CASSVEVRGEKLFF. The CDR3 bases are TGTGCCAGCAGCGTAGAGGTCAGGGGAGAAAAACTGTTTTTT.

The CDR3 spells CASSLRGPESYGYTF. CDR3 sequence (DNA): TGTGCCAGCAGCTTGAGGGGGCCAGAGAGCTATGGCTACACCTTC. The rearrangement uses TRBV5-4 and TRBJ1-2, with 7 bases fitting TRBD1. The CDR3 is 15 residues long. V was clipped by 1 base and J by 4 bases; unmatched bases: 7. Germline V gene sequence: CDR1 SGHNT, CDR2 YYREEE (reference sequence). The full variable domain, completed using reference TRBV5-4 and TRBJ1-2, is ETGVTQSPTHLIKTRGQQVTLRCSSQSGHNTVSWYQQALGQGPQFIFQYYREEENGRGNFPPRFSGLQFPNYSSELNVNALELDDSALYLCASSLRGPESYGYTFGSGTRLTVV.

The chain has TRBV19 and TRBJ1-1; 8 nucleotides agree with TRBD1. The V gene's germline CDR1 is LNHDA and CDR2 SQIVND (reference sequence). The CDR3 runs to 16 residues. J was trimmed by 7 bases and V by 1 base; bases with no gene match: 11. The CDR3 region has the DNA TGTGCCAGTAGTATAGGGTCGGGACCCGGGACAGGTGAAGCTTTCTTT. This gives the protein CASSIGSGPGTGEAFF.

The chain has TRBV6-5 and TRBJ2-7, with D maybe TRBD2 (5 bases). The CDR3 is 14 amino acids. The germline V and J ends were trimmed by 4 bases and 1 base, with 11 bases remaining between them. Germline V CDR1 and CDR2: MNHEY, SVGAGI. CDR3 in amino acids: CASSSGRVSYEQYF. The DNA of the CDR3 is TGTGCCAGCAGTTCCGGGCGGGTTTCCTACGAGCAGTACTTC.

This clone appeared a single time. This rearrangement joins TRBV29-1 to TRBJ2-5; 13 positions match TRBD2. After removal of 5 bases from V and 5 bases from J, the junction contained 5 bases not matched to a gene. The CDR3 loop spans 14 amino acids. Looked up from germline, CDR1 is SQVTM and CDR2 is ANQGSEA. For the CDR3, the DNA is TGCAGCGTTATGGGACTAGCGGGGCCGGAGACCCAGTACTTC. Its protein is CSVMGLAGPETQYF.

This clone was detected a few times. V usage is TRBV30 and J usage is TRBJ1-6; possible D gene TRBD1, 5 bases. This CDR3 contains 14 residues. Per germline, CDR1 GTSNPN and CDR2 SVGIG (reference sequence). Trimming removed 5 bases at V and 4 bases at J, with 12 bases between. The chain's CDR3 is CAWGAWAYNSPLHF. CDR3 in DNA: TGTGCCTGGGGGGCTTGGGCATATAATTCACCCCTCCACTTT.

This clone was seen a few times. The CDR3: CASSEQGTNTEAFF. CDR3 in DNA: TGCGCCAGCAGCGAACAGGGGACGAACACTGAAGCTTTCTTT. V usage is TRBV5-1 and J usage is TRBJ1-1; 7 bases are a match to TRBD1. V shed 4 bases and J 1 base; nucleotides not matched to a gene: 4. In germline, CDR1 is SGHRS, CDR2 YFSETQ. The CDR3 contains 14 residues.

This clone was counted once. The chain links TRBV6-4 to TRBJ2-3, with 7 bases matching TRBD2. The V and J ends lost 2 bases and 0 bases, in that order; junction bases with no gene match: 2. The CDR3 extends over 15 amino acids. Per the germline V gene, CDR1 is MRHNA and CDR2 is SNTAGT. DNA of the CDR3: TGTGCCAGCAGTGACACAGCGGGGAGCACAGATACGCAGTATTTT. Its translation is CASSDTAGSTDTQYF.

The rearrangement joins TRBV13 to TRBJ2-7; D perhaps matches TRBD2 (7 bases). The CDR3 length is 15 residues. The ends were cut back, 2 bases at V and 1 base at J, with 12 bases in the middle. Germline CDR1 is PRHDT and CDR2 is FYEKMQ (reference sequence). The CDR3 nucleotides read TGTGCCAGCAGCTTATACGGGGGGCAATCCTACGAGCAGTACTTC. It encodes CASSLYGGQSYEQYF.

The CDR3 loop reads CASSQGQGAQPQHF. The CDR3 DNA sequence: TGCGCCAGCAGCCAAGGCCAGGGGGCTCAGCCCCAGCATTTT. V usage is TRBV4-1 and J usage is TRBJ1-5; 8 bases map to TRBD1. CDR3 length: 14 amino acids. Germline trimming cut 1 base from V and 6 bases from J; bases unmatched to any gene: 2. Germline CDR1 reads MGHRA; CDR2 reads YSYEKL.

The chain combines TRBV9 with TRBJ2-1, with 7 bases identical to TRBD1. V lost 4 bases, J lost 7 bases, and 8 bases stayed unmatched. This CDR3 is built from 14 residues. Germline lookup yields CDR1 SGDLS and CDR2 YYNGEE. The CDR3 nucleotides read TGTGCCAGCAGCCGACAGGGTCCTACGAATGAGCAGTTCTTC. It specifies CASSRQGPTNEQFF.

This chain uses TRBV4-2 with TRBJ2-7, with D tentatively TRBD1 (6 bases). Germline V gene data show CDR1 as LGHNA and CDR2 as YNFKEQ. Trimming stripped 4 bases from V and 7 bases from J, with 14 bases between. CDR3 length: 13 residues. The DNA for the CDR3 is TGTGCCAGCAGCCCTTCGGCAGGGGAGGAGCAGTACTTC. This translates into CASSPSAGEEQYF.

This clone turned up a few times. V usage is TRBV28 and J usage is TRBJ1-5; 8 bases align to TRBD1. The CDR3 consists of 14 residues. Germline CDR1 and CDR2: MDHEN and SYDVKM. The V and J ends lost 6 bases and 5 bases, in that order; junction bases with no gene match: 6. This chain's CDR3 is CASSPGTGDQPQHF. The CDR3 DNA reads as TGTGCCAGCAGCCCAGGGACAGGTGATCAGCCCCAGCATTTT.

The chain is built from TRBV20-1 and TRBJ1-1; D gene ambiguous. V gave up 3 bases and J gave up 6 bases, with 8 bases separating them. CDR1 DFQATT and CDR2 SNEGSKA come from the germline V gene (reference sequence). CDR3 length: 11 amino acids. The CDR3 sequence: CSARLRAEAFF. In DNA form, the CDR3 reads TGCAGTGCTAGGTTGCGTGCTGAAGCTTTCTTT.

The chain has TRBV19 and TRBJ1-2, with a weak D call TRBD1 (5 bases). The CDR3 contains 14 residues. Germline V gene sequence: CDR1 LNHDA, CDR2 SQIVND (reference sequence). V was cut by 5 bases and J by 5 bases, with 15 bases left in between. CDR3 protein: CASSFGAGDYGYTF. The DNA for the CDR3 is TGTGCCAGTAGTTTTGGGGCTGGGGATTATGGCTACACCTTC.

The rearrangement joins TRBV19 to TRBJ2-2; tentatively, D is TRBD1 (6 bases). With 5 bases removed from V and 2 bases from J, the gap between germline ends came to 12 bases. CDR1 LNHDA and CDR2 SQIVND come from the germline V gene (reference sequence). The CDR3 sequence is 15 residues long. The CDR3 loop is CASSWVGANTGELFF. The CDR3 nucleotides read TGTGCCAGTAGTTGGGTGGGGGCCAACACCGGGGAGCTGTTTTTT. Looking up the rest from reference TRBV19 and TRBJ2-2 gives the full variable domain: DGGITQSPKYLFRKEGQNVTLSCEQNLNHDAMYWYRQDPGQGLRLIYYSQIVNDFQKGDIAEGYSVSREKKESFPLTVTSAQKNPTAFYLCASSWVGANTGELFFGEGSRLTVL.

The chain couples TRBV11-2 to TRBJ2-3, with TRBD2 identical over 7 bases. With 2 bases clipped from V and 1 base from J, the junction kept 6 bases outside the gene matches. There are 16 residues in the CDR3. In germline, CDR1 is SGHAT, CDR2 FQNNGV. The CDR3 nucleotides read TGTGCCAGCAGCTTACCACCGGGACTACGCACAGATACGCAGTATTTT. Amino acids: CASSLPPGLRTDTQYF.

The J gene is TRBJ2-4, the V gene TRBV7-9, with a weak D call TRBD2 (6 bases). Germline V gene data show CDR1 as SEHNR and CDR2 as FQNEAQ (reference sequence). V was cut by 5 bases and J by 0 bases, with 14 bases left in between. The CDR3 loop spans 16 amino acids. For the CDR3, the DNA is TGTGCCAGCAGCCCCCAGCGGGCTCTAGCCAAAAACATTCAGTACTTC. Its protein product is CASSPQRALAKNIQYF.

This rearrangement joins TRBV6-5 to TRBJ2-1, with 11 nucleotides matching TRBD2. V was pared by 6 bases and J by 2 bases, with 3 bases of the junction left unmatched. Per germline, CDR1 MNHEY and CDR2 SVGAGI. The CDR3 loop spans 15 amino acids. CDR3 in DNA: TGTGCCAGCAGCTTGACTAGCGGGGCCTACAATGAGCAGTTCTTC. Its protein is CASSLTSGAYNEQFF.

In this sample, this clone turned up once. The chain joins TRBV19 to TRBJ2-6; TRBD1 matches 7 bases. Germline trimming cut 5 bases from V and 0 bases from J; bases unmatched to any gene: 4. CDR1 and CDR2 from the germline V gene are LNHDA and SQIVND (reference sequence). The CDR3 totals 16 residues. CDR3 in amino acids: CASSWTGTSGANVLTF. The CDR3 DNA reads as TGTGCCAGTAGTTGGACAGGCACCTCTGGGGCCAACGTCCTGACTTTC.

Here the CDR3 reads CASSLSGQLAGHGQETQYF. For the CDR3, the DNA is TGTGCCAGCAGCTTATCGGGACAGCTAGCGGGCCACGGCCAGGAGACCCAGTACTTC. This chain links TRBV13 with TRBJ2-5, with D perhaps TRBD2 (8 bases). CDR1 and CDR2 from the germline V gene are PRHDT and FYEKMQ (reference sequence). Trimming took 2 bases from V and 5 from J, leaving 27 bases between them. The CDR3 runs to 19 residues.

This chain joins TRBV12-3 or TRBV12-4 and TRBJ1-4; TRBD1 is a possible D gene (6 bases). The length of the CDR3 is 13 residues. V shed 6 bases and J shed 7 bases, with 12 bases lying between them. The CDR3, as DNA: TGTGCCAGCAGGACGGGAGGGGGTGAAAAACTGTTTTTT. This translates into CASRTGGGEKLFF.

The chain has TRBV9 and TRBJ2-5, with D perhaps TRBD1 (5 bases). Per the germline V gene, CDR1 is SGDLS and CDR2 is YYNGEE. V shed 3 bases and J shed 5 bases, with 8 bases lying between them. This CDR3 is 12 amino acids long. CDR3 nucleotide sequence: TGTGCCAGCAGCGGACAGTCCGAGACCCAGTACTTC. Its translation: CASSGQSETQYF.

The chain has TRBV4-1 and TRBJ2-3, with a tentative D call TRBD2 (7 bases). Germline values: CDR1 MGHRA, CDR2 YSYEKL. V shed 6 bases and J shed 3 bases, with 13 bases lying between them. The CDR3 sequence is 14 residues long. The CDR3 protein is CASSRGAGTDTQYF. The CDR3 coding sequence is TGCGCCAGCAGTCGGGGGGCGGGGACAGATACGCAGTATTTT.

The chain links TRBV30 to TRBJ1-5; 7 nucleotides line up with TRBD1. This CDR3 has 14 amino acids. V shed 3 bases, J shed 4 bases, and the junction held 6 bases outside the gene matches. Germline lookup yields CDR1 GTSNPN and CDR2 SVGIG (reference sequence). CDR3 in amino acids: CAWSFDRANQPQHF. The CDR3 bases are TGTGCCTGGAGCTTTGACAGGGCTAATCAGCCCCAGCATTTT.

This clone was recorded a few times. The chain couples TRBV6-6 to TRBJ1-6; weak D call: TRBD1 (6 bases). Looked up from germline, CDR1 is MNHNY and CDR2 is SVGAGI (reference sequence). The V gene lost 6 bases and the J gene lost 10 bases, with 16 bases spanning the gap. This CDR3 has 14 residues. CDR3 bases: TGTGCCAGCAGCCCACGGGGGGCGCGGTCACCCCTCCACTTT. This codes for CASSPRGARSPLHF.

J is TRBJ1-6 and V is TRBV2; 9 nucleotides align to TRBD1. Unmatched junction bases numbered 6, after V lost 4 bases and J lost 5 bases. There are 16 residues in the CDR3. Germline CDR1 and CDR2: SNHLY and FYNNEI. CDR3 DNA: TGTGCCAGCAGTGGGACAGGGGCGTCCCATAATTCACCCCTCCACTTT. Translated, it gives CASSGTGASHNSPLHF. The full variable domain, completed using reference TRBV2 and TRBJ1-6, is EPEVTQTPSHQVTQMGQEVILRCVPISNHLYFYWYRQILGQKVEFLVSFYNNEISEKSEIFDDQFSVERPDGSNFTLKIRSTKLEDSAMYFCASSGTGASHNSPLHFGNGTRLTVT.

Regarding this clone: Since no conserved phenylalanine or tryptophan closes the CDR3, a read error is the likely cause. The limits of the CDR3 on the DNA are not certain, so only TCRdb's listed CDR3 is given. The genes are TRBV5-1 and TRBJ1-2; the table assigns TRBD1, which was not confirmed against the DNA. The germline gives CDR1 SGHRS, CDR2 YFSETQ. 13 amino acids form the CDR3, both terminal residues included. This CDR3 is CASSLEGRLPHFV.

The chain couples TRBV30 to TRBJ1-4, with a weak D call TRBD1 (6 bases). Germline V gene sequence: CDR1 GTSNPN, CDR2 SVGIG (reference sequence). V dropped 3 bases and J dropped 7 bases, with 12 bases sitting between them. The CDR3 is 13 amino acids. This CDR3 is CAWRQGGIEKLFF. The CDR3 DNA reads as TGTGCCTGGAGACAGGGCGGTATTGAAAAACTGTTTTTT.